This entry concerns a single TCR beta chain. Antigen: not known. Compared with germline, one end of the junction differs, possibly owing to a read error. The sample comes from a study of tumor-infiltrating lymphocytes in primary liver carcinoma. Overall study: Enrolled patients were male and female, aged 30 to 69 years. Sample yields, roughly 3.5 to 7.13 million productive TCRbeta reads, were similar across the tissue types. Study results and limitations: Roughly 7.5-25% of top clones, and no more, occurred in all five tumor regions.

TCR beta cDNA was made from roughly 500 ng total RNA with a constant-region primer. Library construction for TCR beta comprised three nested multiplex PCR rounds performed with slightly modified ARM-PCR. TRBV1-TRBV30 forward primers paired with a C-beta reverse primer were used in the first two PCR rounds, which ran about 11 cycles each. TCRdb re-called the multiplex PCR reads through MiXCR, storing one row per CDR3 protein. This sample carries roughly 20,000 distinct CDR3 sequences, 75% to 80% of them seen once, and the ten largest clones take 40%. CDR1 and CDR2 (germline): MNHNY, SVGAGI (reference sequence). The CDR3 spans 17 residues. Each 20-30 mg portion of unsorted bulk tissue served as the source for co-extraction of RNA and DNA.

The V gene is TRBV6-6, the J gene TRBJ2-3; the D is unclear. The clonotype comes from a young woman with primary liver carcinoma and hepatitis B virus infection. The sequencing sample was made of liver tumor tissue from sampling region 1. Subset meaning: tumor region T1, superior pole. The chain's CDR3 is CASNYSFGTGSSDTQYF. In nucleotides, the CDR3 is TGTGCCAGCAATTACTCTTTTGGCACCGGGTCCTCAGATACGCAGTATTTT.